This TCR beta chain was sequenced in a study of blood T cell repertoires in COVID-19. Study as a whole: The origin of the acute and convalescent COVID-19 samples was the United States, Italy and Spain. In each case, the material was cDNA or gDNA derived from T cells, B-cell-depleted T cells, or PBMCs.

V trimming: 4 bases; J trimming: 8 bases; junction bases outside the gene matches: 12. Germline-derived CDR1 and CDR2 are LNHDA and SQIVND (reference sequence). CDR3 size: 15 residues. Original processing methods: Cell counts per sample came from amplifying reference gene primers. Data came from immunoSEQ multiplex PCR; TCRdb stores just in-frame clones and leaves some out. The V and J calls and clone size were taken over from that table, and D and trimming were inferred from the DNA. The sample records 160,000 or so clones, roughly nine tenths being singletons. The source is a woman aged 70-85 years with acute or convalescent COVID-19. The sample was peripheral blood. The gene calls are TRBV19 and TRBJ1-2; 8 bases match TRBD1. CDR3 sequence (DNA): TGTGCCAGTAGTAAGGGACAGGACCTCTATAACGGCTACACCTTC. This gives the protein CASSKGQDLYNGYTF.